Below are 10 T cell receptor beta chains sequenced from a single sample in a study of tumor-infiltrating lymphocytes in primary liver carcinoma. The template, roughly 510 ng total RNA, yielded TCR beta cDNA made with a constant-region primer. Three-round nested multiplex PCR performed with slightly modified ARM-PCR produced the TCR beta libraries. Investigators reported that the first two PCR rounds, at 10 cycles each, used TRBV1-TRBV30 forward primers with a C-beta reverse primer. TCRdb re-derived calls from the multiplex PCR reads in MiXCR, one entry per CDR3 protein. The sample has fewer than 350,000 distinct CDR3 sequences, about 62% seen once; the top ten hold roughly 8.9%. Germline DNA was also extracted, and blood RNA derived from unsorted whole blood. The material sequenced was peripheral blood. The source of these receptors is a middle-aged man with primary liver carcinoma and hepatitis B virus infection.

As concerns this clonotype: A read error is possible here, since a much larger clone lies one base away. This chain uses TRBV5-1 with TRBJ1-1; D might be TRBD1 (6 bases). The V end was cut by 4 bases, the J end by 1 base, with 14 bases between. Per the germline V gene, CDR1 is SGHRS and CDR2 is YFSETQ. The CDR3 extends over 15 amino acids. As DNA, the CDR3 is TGCGCCAGCAGCGGCGCCGAGACAGGGAACACTGAAGCTTTCTTT. This sequence encodes CASSGAETGNTEAFF.

This clonotype was counted many times. The chain is built from TRBV12-3 or TRBV12-4 and TRBJ2-7, with D possibly matching TRBD1 (6 bases). The CDR3 contains 14 residues. V was trimmed by 6 bases and J by 5 bases, leaving 17 bases between them. The CDR3 loop reads CASSLTGLEDEQYF. CDR3 DNA: TGTGCCAGCAGCCTGACAGGTCTCGAGGACGAGCAGTACTTC.

Notes on this clonotype: It is likely a read error, because the conserved phenylalanine at the end of the CDR3 is missing. The genes are TRBV4-3 and TRBJ2-3, with 12 bases aligning to TRBD2. The germline V gene has CDR1 LGHNA and CDR2 YSLEER. CDR3 length: 18 residues. The CDR3: CANSQGTTSGRLTDTQYL. The CDR3 nucleotides read TGCGCCAACAGCCAAGGTACCACTAGCGGGAGGCTCACAGATACGCAGTATTTG.

J is TRBJ2-3 and V is TRBV29-1, with D possibly being TRBD1 or TRBD2 (5 bases each). V shed 3 bases and J shed 10 bases, with 14 bases lying between them. Germline lookup yields CDR1 SQVTM and CDR2 ANQGSEA. The CDR3 sequence is 12 residues long. CDR3 region: CSVDVEGNAQYF. CDR3 coding DNA: TGCAGCGTTGATGTCGAGGGGAATGCGCAGTATTTT.

The table lists this clonotype with many counts. This chain links TRBV12-5 with TRBJ1-5, with TRBD1 matching 9 bases. This CDR3 contains 12 residues. Germline values: CDR1 LGHNT, CDR2 FRNRAP. Losses at the gene ends were 6 bases for V and 6 bases for J; bases not matched to a gene: 0. The DNA of the CDR3 is TGTGCTAGTGGGGACAGGGGTCAGCCCCAGCATTTT. Its protein product is CASGDRGQPQHF. Variable domain in full (rest from reference TRBV12-5 and TRBJ1-5): DARVTQTPRHKVTEMGQEVTMRCQPILGHNTVFWYRQTMMQGLELLAYFRNRAPLDDSGMPKDRFSAEMPDATLATLKIQPSEPRDSAVYFCASGDRGQPQHFGDGTRLSIL.

In regard to this clonotype: It may be a read error: a sequence one base away is much more abundant. The V gene is TRBV4-1, the J gene TRBJ2-3; D not resolved. This CDR3 spans 13 amino acids. Trimming removed 3 bases from V and 5 bases from J, with 9 bases in between. Germline V gene lookup returns CDR1 MGHRA and CDR2 YSYEKL. CDR3 loop: CASSQWLGDTQYF. In DNA, the CDR3 is TGCGCCAGCAGCCAGTGGTTGGGAGATACGCAGTATTTT.

The chain links TRBV12-3 or TRBV12-4 to TRBJ1-2; no reliable D call. CDR3 size: 11 residues. This CDR3 reads CVSRTIGGYTF. The DNA of the CDR3 is TGTGTCAGTAGAACTATTGGGGGCTACACCTTC.

This clonotype was recorded many times. The gene calls are TRBV12-3 or TRBV12-4 and TRBJ2-7; 11 nucleotides align to TRBD2. There are 15 residues in the CDR3. The J segment lost 8 bases and the V segment lost 4 bases, leaving 10 bases of the junction unmatched. CDR3 protein: CASSSTGTSGLQQYF. In DNA form, the CDR3 reads TGTGCCAGCAGTTCAACCGGGACTAGCGGTCTCCAGCAGTACTTC.

This clonotype showed up just a few times. The chain combines TRBV30 with TRBJ1-3, with 7 positions matching TRBD1. Per the germline V gene, CDR1 is GTSNPN and CDR2 is SVGIG (reference sequence). The CDR3 runs 14 residues. The J segment lost 2 bases and the V segment lost 3 bases, leaving 4 bases of the junction unmatched. CDR3 sequence reads: CAWSEGAAGNTIYF. The CDR3 region has the DNA TGTGCCTGGAGCGAGGGGGCGGCTGGAAACACCATATATTTT. Using reference TRBV30 and TRBJ1-3 for the parts outside the CDR3, the full variable domain is SQTIHQWPATLVQPVGSPLSLECTVEGTSNPNLYWYRQAAGRGLQLLFYSVGIGQISSEVPQNLSASRPQDRQFILSSKKLLLSDSGFYLCAWSEGAAGNTIYFGEGSWLTVV.

This clonotype has ten or more counts. For the CDR3, the DNA is TGTGCCAGCAGCGACTTTGGCAGGGGTTTAGAAAAACTGTTTTTT. It codes for CASSDFGRGLEKLFF. The rearrangement links TRBV11-2 to TRBJ1-4; a possible D gene is TRBD1 (6 bases). Germline V CDR1 and CDR2: SGHAT, FQNNGV. With 5 bases removed from V and 8 bases from J, the gap between germline ends came to 18 bases. The CDR3 has 15 amino acids.